The clone carrying this T cell receptor (beta chain) was seen a few times. The V end was cut by 3 bases, the J end by 2 bases, with 12 bases between. The CDR3 runs 15 residues. Germline V gene sequence: CDR1 SNHLY, CDR2 FYNNEI. These data belong to a study of early T cells in non-severe SARS-CoV-2 infection. Overall study: Sequenced material consisted of bulk RNA (from unsorted whole blood), and chains were unpaired.

TCRdb called the 5' RACE reads again in MiXCR, with one record for every CDR3 protein. The sample has 75,000 to 95,000 distinct CDR3 sequences; around 17% are singletons. This chain joins TRBV2 and TRBJ2-3; D might be TRBD2 (6 bases). The sample in question was whole blood, obtained at baseline. This receptor was taken from an adult who was a healthcare worker with PCR-confirmed SARS-CoV-2 infection or an uninfected control (not recorded which). CDR3 nucleotides: TGTGCCAGCAGTGATGCGGGACTCCCCACAGATACGCAGTATTTT. Protein: CASSDAGLPTDTQYF.